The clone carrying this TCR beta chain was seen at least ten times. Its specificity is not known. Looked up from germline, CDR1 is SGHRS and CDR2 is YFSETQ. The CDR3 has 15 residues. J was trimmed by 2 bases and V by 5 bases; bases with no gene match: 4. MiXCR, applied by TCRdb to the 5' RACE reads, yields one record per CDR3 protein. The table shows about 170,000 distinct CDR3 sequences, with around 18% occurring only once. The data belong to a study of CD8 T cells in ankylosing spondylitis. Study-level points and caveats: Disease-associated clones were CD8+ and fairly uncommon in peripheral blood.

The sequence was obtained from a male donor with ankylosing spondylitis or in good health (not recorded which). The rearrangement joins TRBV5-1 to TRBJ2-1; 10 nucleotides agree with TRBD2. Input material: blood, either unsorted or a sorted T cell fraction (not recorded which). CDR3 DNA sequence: TGCGCCAGCAGGTCCACTAGCGGGACCTACAATGAGCAGTTCTTC. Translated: CASRSTSGTYNEQFF.